Below, one TCR beta chain is given with its context. The data originate from a study of blood T cell repertoires in COVID-19. In the study overall: Specimens from acute and convalescent COVID-19 originated in the United States, Italy and Spain. The cDNA or gDNA used as material had been derived from T cells, B-cell-depleted T cells, or PBMCs.

Authors' methods: Using reference gene primer amplification, nucleated cell counts were estimated. Repertoires were generated with immunoSEQ multiplex PCR, while TCRdb's copy carries only in-frame clones and drops some. V and J calls and clone size are as listed in that table; D and trimming were resolved from the DNA. Of fewer than 100,000 clones in the sample, about 80% were seen once. The V and J ends lost 0 bases and 5 bases, in that order; junction bases with no gene match: 11. The V gene's germline CDR1 is MNHEY and CDR2 SMNVEV (reference sequence). The CDR3 sequence is 18 residues long. The chain uses TRBV27 and TRBJ2-5, with TRBD1 matching 11 bases. This sequence originates from a man in his 70s with acute or convalescent COVID-19. The material sequenced was peripheral blood. The CDR3 DNA follows: TGTGCCAGCAGTTTATCGCGGACAGGGGGCTCTTATCCCGAGACCCAGTACTTC. It codes for CASSLSRTGGSYPETQYF.